Described below is a single T cell receptor (beta chain) sequence and its context. Different DNA sequences within this sample yield the same CDR3. Between the trimmed V and J ends, which lost 3 bases and 2 bases, there was a span of 7 bases. Looked up from germline, CDR1 is MDHEN and CDR2 is SYDVKM. The CDR3 totals 13 residues. The data derive from a study of blood T cell repertoires in COVID-19. The wider study: Collection of acute and convalescent COVID-19 samples took place in the United States, Italy and Spain.

Per the authors' pipeline: Counts of nucleated cells, estimated from reference gene primer amplification, were obtained. Generated by immunoSEQ multiplex PCR, the TCRdb table keeps only in-frame clones and is missing some. V, J and clone size derive from that table, while D and trimming were established from the DNA sequence. The sample yields over 350,000 clones, approximately 90% seen once. The V call is TRBV28, the J call TRBJ1-2; D ambiguous. What was sequenced was peripheral blood. The clonotype originates from a woman in her thirties with acute or convalescent COVID-19. In DNA, the CDR3 is TGTGCCAGCAGTTTGAGTCGGAACTATGGCTACACCTTC. Translating it yields CASSLSRNYGYTF.